This T cell receptor (beta chain) was sequenced during a study of blood T cell repertoires in COVID-19. Study-wide background: Acute-phase and convalescent COVID-19 samples originated in the United States, Italy and Spain. PBMCs, B-cell-depleted T cells, or T cells were the source of the cDNA or gDNA that made up the material.

Germline CDR1 and CDR2: LNHDA and SQIVND (reference sequence). The CDR3 runs 15 residues. V lost 8 bases, J lost 1 base, and 15 bases lay in between. Original handling: Estimated nucleated cell counts came from reference gene primer amplification. The table came from immunoSEQ multiplex PCR; TCRdb's copy has only in-frame clones and leaves some out. V, J and clone size derive from that table, while D and trimming were established from the DNA sequence. The sample holds approximately 260,000 clones, about 85% seen once. Sequences were obtained from peripheral blood. This clonotype originated in a man aged 60-69 years who had recovered from COVID-19. This chain connects TRBV19 to TRBJ1-5, with D unresolved. The CDR3 protein is CASGFGGGSNQPQHF. As DNA, the CDR3 is TGTGCCAGTGGGTTTGGAGGTGGCAGCAATCAGCCCCAGCATTTT. Using reference TRBV19 and TRBJ1-5 for the parts outside the CDR3, the full variable domain is DGGITQSPKYLFRKEGQNVTLSCEQNLNHDAMYWYRQDPGQGLRLIYYSQIVNDFQKGDIAEGYSVSREKKESFPLTVTSAQKNPTAFYLCASGFGGGSNQPQHFGDGTRLSIL.